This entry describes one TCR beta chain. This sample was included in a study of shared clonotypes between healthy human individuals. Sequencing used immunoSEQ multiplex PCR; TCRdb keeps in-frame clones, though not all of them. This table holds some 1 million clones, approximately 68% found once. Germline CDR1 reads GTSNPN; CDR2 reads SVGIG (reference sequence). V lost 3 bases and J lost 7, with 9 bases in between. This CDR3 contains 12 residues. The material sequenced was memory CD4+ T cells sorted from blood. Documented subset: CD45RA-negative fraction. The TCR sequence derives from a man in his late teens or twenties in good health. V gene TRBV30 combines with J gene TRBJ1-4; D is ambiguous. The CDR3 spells CAWRGIGEKLFF. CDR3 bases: TGTGCCTGGAGGGGAATAGGTGAAAAACTGTTTTTT. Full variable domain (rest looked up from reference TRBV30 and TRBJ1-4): SQTIHQWPATLVQPVGSPLSLECTVEGTSNPNLYWYRQAAGRGLQLLFYSVGIGQISSEVPQNLSASRPQDRQFILSSKKLLLSDSGFYLCAWRGIGEKLFFGSGTQLSVL.